Listed below are T cell receptor beta chains from one sample, sequenced in a study of blood T cell repertoires in COVID-19. Data came from immunoSEQ multiplex PCR; TCRdb stores just in-frame clones and leaves some out. The repertoire holds fewer than 350,000 clones, with roughly 79% as singletons. Sequencing input: peripheral blood. These receptors were taken from a woman aged 60-75 years with active or convalescent COVID-19. The CDR3 runs from the conserved cysteine through the conserved F or W. A D gene is named only where the DNA matches it firmly. Clone size is given for some rows only: seen once, a few or many times, or a class if the clone is expanded.

size,D,V,J,length,DNA,CDR3
-,-,TRBV2,TRBJ2-6,17,TGTGCCAGCAGTGAGTTTCAGGATTTCTCTGGGGCCAACGTCCTGACTTTC,CASSEFQDFSGANVLTF
once,TRBD2,TRBV6-5,TRBJ2-2,15,TGTGCCAGCAGCCGGGGGGGGCGGAACACCGGGGAGCTGTTTTTT,CASSRGGRNTGELFF
once,TRBD2,TRBV27,TRBJ2-1,16,TGTGCCAGCAGTTTATACCCGGGGGGCTCCTACAATGAGCAGTTCTTC,CASSLYPGGSYNEQFF
-,TRBD2,TRBV29-1,TRBJ2-5,17,TGCAGCGTTGAGCCCTTGGGTTGGACTAGCGGGGAAAAGACCCAGTACTTC,CSVEPLGWTSGEKTQYF
-,-,TRBV20-1,TRBJ1-1,13,TGCAGTGCTAGTTATAGGGGGAACACTGAAGCTTTCTTT,CSASYRGNTEAFF
-,TRBD1,TRBV3-1/TRBV3-2,TRBJ2-7,15,TGTGCCAGCAGCCAGAATCCAGGGGGTGGCTACGAGCAGTACTTC,CASSQNPGGGYEQYF
-,TRBD2,TRBV6-2/TRBV6-3,TRBJ2-7,14,TGTGCCAGCAGCCGACTAGCGGATCGGTACGAGCAGTACTTC,CASSRLADRYEQYF
-,TRBD2,TRBV10-3,TRBJ2-6,15,TGTGCCATCAGTGAGCCGGGACTAGGAGGGTACGTCCTGACTTTC,CAISEPGLGGYVLTF
-,TRBD2,TRBV5-4,TRBJ2-7,18,TGTGCCAGCAGCTCCTGGGGATTAGCGGGGGATAGCTCCTACGAGCAGTACTTC,CASSSWGLAGDSSYEQYF
-,-,TRBV4-1,TRBJ2-1,15,TGCGCCAGCAGCCAAGAAGGCCGTCAGGACAATGAGCAGTTCTTC,CASSQEGRQDNEQFF
-,TRBD2,TRBV7-8,TRBJ2-5,14,TGTGCCAGCAGCCCCTCGAGCGGGGTGGAGACCCAGTACTTC,CASSPSSGVETQYF
-,TRBD1,TRBV27,TRBJ1-5,15,TGTGCCAGCAGTTTAGGGACAGGGGGAGGTCAGCCCCAGCATTTT,CASSLGTGGGQPQHF
-,TRBD1,TRBV5-6,TRBJ1-4,16,TGTGCCAGCAGCTCACTTCCGGGACAGCCTAATGAAAAACTGTTTTTT,CASSSLPGQPNEKLFF
-,-,TRBV9,TRBJ1-2,15,TGTGCCAGCAGCCCGCAGGCCCAGGAGGTCTATGGCTACACCTTC,CASSPQAQEVYGYTF
few,-,TRBV27,TRBJ2-7,12,TGTGCCAGCAGTTTAAAAACTGGCGAGCAGTACTTC,CASSLKTGEQYF
-,-,TRBV6-2/TRBV6-3,TRBJ2-2,20,TGTGCCAGCAGTTACGACCAGTTACGGCTATTTGGGGCTCCGGCACACCGGCTGTTTTTT,CASSYDQLRLFGAPAHRLFF
once,TRBD2,TRBV10-3,TRBJ2-2,16,TGTGCCATCAGTGGACCTAGCGGAAAGAACACCGGGGAGCTGTTTTTT,CAISGPSGKNTGELFF
-,TRBD1,TRBV6-1,TRBJ1-5,19,TGTGCCAGCAGTGAAGAATGGGACAGGGGGCGCGGGAGCAATCAGCCCCAGCATTTT,CASSEEWDRGRGSNQPQHF
once,TRBD1,TRBV5-1,TRBJ2-3,16,TGCGCCAGCAGCTTCCAGGGGGCAGGTAGCACAGATACGCAGTATTTT,CASSFQGAGSTDTQYF
-,-,TRBV6-6,TRBJ1-1,14,TGTGCCAGCAGCCTCGGACACCCGAACACTGAAGCTTTCTTT,CASSLGHPNTEAFF
-,-,TRBV2,TRBJ1-6,14,TGTGCCAGCAGTGATGGCAGGGGAAATTCACCCCTCCACTTT,CASSDGRGNSPLHF
once,-,TRBV6-5,TRBJ2-2,14,TGTGCCAGCAGCTGGCCCGGGGACACCGGGGAGCTGTTTTTT,CASSWPGDTGELFF
-,TRBD1,TRBV2,TRBJ2-1,13,TGTGCCAGGGCTCGGGACAGGGGAAATGAGCAGTTCTTC,CARARDRGNEQFF
-,TRBD1,TRBV7-7,TRBJ2-5,13,TGTGCTAGCAGCCCTACAGGGGCCCAGACCCAGTACTTC,CASSPTGAQTQYF
-,-,TRBV19,TRBJ1-2,12,TGTGCCACCTCCAGGAGGACCTATGGCTACACCTTC,CATSRRTYGYTF
-,TRBD2,TRBV29-1,TRBJ2-5,15,TGCAGCGTGGGCTTAGCGGGGGGCCCGCAAGAGACCCAGTACTTC,CSVGLAGGPQETQYF
-,-,TRBV7-6,TRBJ2-2,16,TGTGCCAGCAGCTTATCGGGGACGGGGGACACCGGGGAGCTGTTTTTT,CASSLSGTGDTGELFF
-,TRBD1,TRBV2,TRBJ1-6,18,TGTGCCAGCAGGGGGGGTAGCGACAGGGGCTCCTATAATTCACCCCTCCACTTT,CASRGGSDRGSYNSPLHF
-,-,TRBV5-1,TRBJ2-3,16,TGCGCCAGCAGCGCGTATCTTTTTCTGTTCTCAGATACGCAGTATTTT,CASSAYLFLFSDTQYF
-,TRBD2,TRBV6-2/TRBV6-3,TRBJ2-7,16,TGTGCCAGCAGTTACTCGATTACTAGCGGGGGCTTAAATCAGTACTTC,CASSYSITSGGLNQYF
-,-,TRBV19,TRBJ1-2,15,TGTGCCAGTAGTATAGACGACCCCAGGGGCTATGGCTACACCTTC,CASSIDDPRGYGYTF
-,TRBD1,TRBV2,TRBJ1-2,15,TGTGCCAGCAGTGAGAGGCAGGGGGGCAACTATGGCTACACCTTC,CASSERQGGNYGYTF
-,-,TRBV19,TRBJ2-2,14,TGTGCCAGTACTAAGGGACTTGGCACCGGGGAGCTGTTTTTT,CASTKGLGTGELFF
-,TRBD2,TRBV4-1,TRBJ2-3,17,TGCGCCAGCAGCTACCTGGGATCTAGCGGGGGCACAGATACGCAGTATTTT,CASSYLGSSGGTDTQYF
few,TRBD1,TRBV6-5,TRBJ2-7,15,TGTGCCAGCAGTTACCAGGGGGCGGGACCCTACGAGCAGTACTTC,CASSYQGAGPYEQYF
-,-,TRBV7-2,TRBJ1-6,16,TGTGCCAGCAGCGCCCAATTAAGGGGTGGGAATTCACCCCTCCACTTT,CASSAQLRGGNSPLHF
-,TRBD1,TRBV5-1,TRBJ2-2,15,TGCGCCAGCGCCAGGACAGGGGAGGGGACCGGGGAGCTGTTTTTT,CASARTGEGTGELFF
-,TRBD1,TRBV5-5,TRBJ2-2,16,TGTGCCAGCAGCCCAACAGGGGCAACGAACACCGGGGAGCTGTTTTTT,CASSPTGATNTGELFF
-,-,TRBV27,TRBJ1-4,14,TGTGCCAGCAGACCAGGTTCCTCTAATGAAAAACTGTTTTTT,CASRPGSSNEKLFF
-,-,TRBV19,TRBJ2-1,12,TGTGCCAGTAATGGGGGCGGGAATGAGCAGTTCTTC,CASNGGGNEQFF
-,-,TRBV5-6,TRBJ1-5,15,TGTGCCAGCAGCTTGGGACAGGTTGATAATCAGCCCCAGCATTTT,CASSLGQVDNQPQHF
-,-,TRBV30,TRBJ2-6,19,TGTGCCTGGAGTCGTAGGTTTGGACAGACGACCTCTGGGGCCAACGTCCTGACTTTC,CAWSRRFGQTTSGANVLTF
-,TRBD1,TRBV12-3/TRBV12-4,TRBJ1-2,11,TGTGCCAGCAGCAGACAGGGTGGCTACACCTTC,CASSRQGGYTF
-,-,TRBV9,TRBJ2-2,14,TGTGCCAACCCCACCAGAGGTGACACCGGGGAGCTGTTTTTT,CANPTRGDTGELFF
-,-,TRBV30,TRBJ1-6,15,TGTGCCTGGAAACAACTGCGACTGGATAATTCACCCCTCCACTTT,CAWKQLRLDNSPLHF